What follows is one T cell receptor (beta chain) and its context. TCRdb re-called the 5' RACE reads through MiXCR, storing one row per CDR3 protein. Of about 520,000 distinct CDR3 sequences in the sample, less than 25% were seen once. These data come from a study of identical twins. CDR1 and CDR2 (germline): LGHDT, YNNKEL (reference sequence). V was trimmed by 1 base and J by 0 bases, leaving 8 bases between them. The CDR3 is 15 residues long. The same data also went into a second study, on T cells expressing NK-cell markers. Turning to that study: Only alpha-beta TCR T cells were sorted in several experiments, using an anti-gamma-delta TCR antibody. Each of roughly six donors carried dominant NKG2C+ clonotypes accounting for about 1.0-7.5% of CD8+ T cells.

This chain connects TRBV3-1 to TRBJ2-3, with D hard to call. The sample comprised CD4+ T cells sorted from blood. This clonotype originated in a woman aged 18 to 35 in good health. Here the CDR3 reads CASSQAAGSTDTQYF. The CDR3 region has the DNA TGTGCCAGCAGCCAAGCGGCAGGTAGCACAGATACGCAGTATTTT.